Reported below is one T cell receptor (beta chain). Its antigen is as yet unknown. This record belongs to a study of shared clonotypes between healthy human individuals. Across the study: CD4 naive cells filled three plates per donor, CD4 memory three, CD8 naive two and CD8 memory one.

TCRdb's copy holds only in-frame clones and misses some; the assay was immunoSEQ multiplex PCR. The table includes about 2,500,000 clones, around 94% detected once. Recent vaccinations or acute infections were absent in the healthy HIV-negative adult donors. Study findings and constraints: How much donors shared clonotypes was expected to be affected by sequencing depth. On the whole, naive subsets had larger estimated richness than memory subsets had.

Trimming took off 2 bases at V and 2 bases at J, with 10 bases between the two ends. The CDR3 has 14 amino acids. Per germline, CDR1 SGHTA and CDR2 FQGNSA. The sequencing input was naive CD4+ T cells sorted from blood. Subset specified: CD45RA+ positively selected. The chain joins TRBV7-2 to TRBJ2-7; D unclear. The source is a man between 18 and 35 years old in good health. The CDR3 sequence is CASSLFADPYEQYF. CDR3 nucleotide sequence: TGTGCCAGCAGCTTATTTGCGGACCCCTACGAGCAGTACTTC.